This T cell receptor beta chain derives from a study of cytomegalovirus exposure and HLA in healthy donors. The PCR used 60 Vbeta and 13 Jbeta primers. TCRdb's table, derived via immunoSEQ multiplex PCR, lists solely in-frame clones and lacks some. Across some 60,000 clones, the top ten clones capture roughly 4.8% of the sample. V lost 4 bases to trimming and J lost 6 bases; unmatched junction nucleotides: 2. CDR1 is SEHNR, CDR2 FQNEAQ, per germline (reference sequence). The CDR3 is 12 amino acids. J is TRBJ2-7 and V is TRBV7-9, with 8 bases that match TRBD2. Sequenced sample: PBMCs. The receptor was derived from a man between 25 and 39 years old in good health and CMV-seropositive. The CDR3 DNA follows: TGTGCCAGCAGCTGGACTAGCCGCGAGCAGTACTTC. Its protein is CASSWTSREQYF.